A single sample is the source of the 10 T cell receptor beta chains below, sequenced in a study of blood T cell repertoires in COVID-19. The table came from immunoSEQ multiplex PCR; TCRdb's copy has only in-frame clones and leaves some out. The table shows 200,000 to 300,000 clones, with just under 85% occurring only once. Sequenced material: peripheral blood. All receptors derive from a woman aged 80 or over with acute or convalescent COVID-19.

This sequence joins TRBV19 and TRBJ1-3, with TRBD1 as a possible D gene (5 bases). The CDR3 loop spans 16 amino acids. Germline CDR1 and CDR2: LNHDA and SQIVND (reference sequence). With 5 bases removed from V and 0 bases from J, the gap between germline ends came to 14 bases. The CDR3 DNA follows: TGTGCCAGTAGTGACGGGGGGACCTACTCTGGAAACACCATATATTTT. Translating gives CASSDGGTYSGNTIYF.

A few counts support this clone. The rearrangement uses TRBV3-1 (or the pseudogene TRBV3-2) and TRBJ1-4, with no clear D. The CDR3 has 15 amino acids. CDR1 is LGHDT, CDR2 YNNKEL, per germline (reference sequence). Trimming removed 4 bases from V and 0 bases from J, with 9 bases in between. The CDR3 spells CASSPRATTNEKLFF. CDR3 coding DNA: TGTGCCAGCAGCCCTCGAGCGACAACTAATGAAAAACTGTTTTTT.

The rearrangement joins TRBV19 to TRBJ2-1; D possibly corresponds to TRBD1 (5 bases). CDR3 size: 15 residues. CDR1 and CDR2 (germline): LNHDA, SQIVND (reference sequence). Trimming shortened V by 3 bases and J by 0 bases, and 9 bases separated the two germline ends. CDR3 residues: CASSMGQSSYNEQFF. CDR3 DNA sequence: TGTGCCAGTAGTATGGGGCAGAGCTCCTACAATGAGCAGTTCTTC.

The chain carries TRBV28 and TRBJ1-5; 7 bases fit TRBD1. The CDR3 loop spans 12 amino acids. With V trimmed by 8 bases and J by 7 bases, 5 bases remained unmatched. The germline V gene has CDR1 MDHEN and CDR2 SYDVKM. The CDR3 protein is CASGTARQPQHF. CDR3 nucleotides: TGTGCCAGCGGGACAGCGAGACAGCCCCAGCATTTT. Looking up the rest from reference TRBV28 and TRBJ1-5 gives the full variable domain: DVKVTQSSRYLVKRTGEKVFLECVQDMDHENMFWYRQDPGLGLRLIYFSYDVKMKEKGDIPEGYSVSREKKERFSLILESASTNQTSMYLCASGTARQPQHFGDGTRLSIL.

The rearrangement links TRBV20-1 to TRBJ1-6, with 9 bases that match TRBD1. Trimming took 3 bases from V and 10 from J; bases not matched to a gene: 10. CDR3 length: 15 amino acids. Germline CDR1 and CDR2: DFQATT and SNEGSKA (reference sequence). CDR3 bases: TGCAGTGCTAGTCCTTCGACAGGGGGAAGATCACCCCTCCACTTT. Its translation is CSASPSTGGRSPLHF.

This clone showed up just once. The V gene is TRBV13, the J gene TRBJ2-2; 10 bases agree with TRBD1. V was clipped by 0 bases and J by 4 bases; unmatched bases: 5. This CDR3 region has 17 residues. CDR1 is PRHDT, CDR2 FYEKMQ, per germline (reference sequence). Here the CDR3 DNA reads TGTGCCAGCAGCTTAGGCGACAGGGGGCGCCTCACCGGGGAGCTGTTTTTT. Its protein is CASSLGDRGRLTGELFF.

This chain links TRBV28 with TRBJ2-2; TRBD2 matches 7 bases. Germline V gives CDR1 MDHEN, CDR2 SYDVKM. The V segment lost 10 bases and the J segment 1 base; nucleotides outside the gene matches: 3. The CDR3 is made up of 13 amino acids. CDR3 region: CATIAGNTGELFF. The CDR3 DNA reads TGTGCCACGATAGCGGGGAACACCGGGGAGCTGTTTTTT.

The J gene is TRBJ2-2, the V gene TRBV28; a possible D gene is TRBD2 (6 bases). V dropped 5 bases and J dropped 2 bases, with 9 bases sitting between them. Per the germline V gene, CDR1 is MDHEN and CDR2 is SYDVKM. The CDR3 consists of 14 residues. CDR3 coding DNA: TGTGCCAGCAGTGCCGGGGGAAACACCGGGGAGCTGTTTTTT. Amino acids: CASSAGGNTGELFF.

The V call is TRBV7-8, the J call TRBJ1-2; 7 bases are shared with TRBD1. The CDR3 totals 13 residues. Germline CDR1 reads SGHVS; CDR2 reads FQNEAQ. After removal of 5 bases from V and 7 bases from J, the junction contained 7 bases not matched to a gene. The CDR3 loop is CASSATGDGGYTF. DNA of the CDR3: TGTGCCAGCAGCGCAACAGGGGACGGTGGCTACACCTTC.

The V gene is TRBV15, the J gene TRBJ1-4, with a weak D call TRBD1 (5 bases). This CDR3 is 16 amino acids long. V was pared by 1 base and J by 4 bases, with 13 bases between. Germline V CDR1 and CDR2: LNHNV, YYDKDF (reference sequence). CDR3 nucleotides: TGTGCCACCAGCAGAGTGGGGGGACGGAATAATGAAAAACTGTTTTTT. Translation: CATSRVGGRNNEKLFF.